The rows below give T cell receptor beta chains drawn from one sample of a study of T cell responses to AZD1222 COVID-19 vaccine. Measured with immunoSEQ multiplex PCR; TCRdb has only the in-frame clones, and not every one. The repertoire holds 200,000 to 250,000 clones, with about 95% as singletons. Sequenced here: peripheral blood, sampled 28 days after the second dose of the MenACWY control vaccine. The receptors here all came from an adult who received the MenACWY meningococcal vaccine as a control. The CDR3 runs from the conserved cysteine through the conserved F or W. A D gene is named only where the DNA matches it firmly. Clone sizes are given selectively: once, few, many, or a class where the clone is expanded.

V gene	clone size	D gene	J gene	CDR3 length	CDR3 DNA	CDR3 protein
TRBV19	once	-	TRBJ2-2	16	TGTGCCAGTACCCCCCCGGGCCCAGGGATTTCCGGGGAGCTGTTTTTT	CASTPPGPGISGELFF
TRBV4-1	once	-	TRBJ2-7	13	TGCGCCAGCAGCCATTCTGTATCGGGCGAGCAGTACTTC	CASSHSVSGEQYF
TRBV5-1	-	TRBD2	TRBJ2-5	17	TGCGCCAGCAGCTTGACCCGAGAGACTAGCGGTTCACGTGTTTGGTACTTC	CASSLTRETSGSRVWYF
TRBV19	-	-	TRBJ1-1	15	TGTGCCAGTAGTCTATACAGTACCCTGAACACTGAAGCTTTCTTT	CASSLYSTLNTEAFF
TRBV6-5	few	-	TRBJ1-1	14	TGTGCCAGCAGGCCACACATGGGGAACACTGAAGCTTTCTTT	CASRPHMGNTEAFF
TRBV5-8	-	-	TRBJ1-4	11	TGTGCCAGCAGCGCCCTAGAAAAACTGTTTTTT	CASSALEKLFF
TRBV11-3	-	TRBD1	TRBJ2-1	12	TGTGCCAGCAGCCTTCCGGGACAGGGTTTGTTCTTC	CASSLPGQGLFF
TRBV3-1/TRBV3-2	-	-	TRBJ1-2	15	TGTGCCAGCAGCCAAGAGAGCGAGACTAACTATGGCTACACCTTC	CASSQESETNYGYTF
TRBV9	-	-	TRBJ1-5	13	TGTGCCAGCAGCGTAGGGACTTCCCAGCCCCAGCATTTT	CASSVGTSQPQHF
TRBV29-1	-	TRBD2	TRBJ2-7	14	TGCAGCGTTGTCGGGGCGGGGGGCTCCTACGAGCAGTACTTC	CSVVGAGGSYEQYF
TRBV30	-	-	TRBJ2-3	14	TGTGCCTGGAGTATCAGGGCTTCCACAGATACGCAGTATTTT	CAWSIRASTDTQYF
TRBV12-3/TRBV12-4	-	-	TRBJ1-4	12	TGTGCCAGCAGTTACAGGGATGAAAAACTGTTTTTT	CASSYRDEKLFF
TRBV28	-	-	TRBJ2-7	14	TGTGCCAGCAGTTCGGGGGACAGCTCCTACGAGCAGTACTTC	CASSSGDSSYEQYF
TRBV30	-	-	TRBJ1-5	13	TGTGCCTGGAGTGTAGGTACAGATCAGCCCCAGCATTTT	CAWSVGTDQPQHF
TRBV28	-	TRBD1	TRBJ1-2	14	TGTGCCAGCAGTAACCCGGGACAGAACTATGGCTACACCTTC	CASSNPGQNYGYTF
TRBV29-1	-	TRBD1	TRBJ2-6	18	TGCAGCGCTTTGGATTCCGGGACAGGGCCGTCTGGGGCCAACGTCCTGACTTTC	CSALDSGTGPSGANVLTF
TRBV9	-	TRBD2	TRBJ2-1	15	TGTGCCAGCAGCGCGGGACTAGCGGGACCCAATGAGCAGTTCTTC	CASSAGLAGPNEQFF
TRBV5-1	once	TRBD1	TRBJ2-5	15	TGCGCCAGCAGGAGGTTACAGGGGCTCGGGGAGACCCAGTACTTC	CASRRLQGLGETQYF
TRBV3-1/TRBV3-2	once	-	TRBJ1-6	16	TGTGCCAGCAGCCAAGGTGGGGGTCTAAGGGGTTCACCCCTCCACTTT	CASSQGGGLRGSPLHF
TRBV28	-	TRBD1	TRBJ1-2	16	TGTGCCAGCAGCGGACAGGGGGCGCGAGGAGGGGAGGGCTACACCTTC	CASSGQGARGGEGYTF
TRBV13	-	TRBD1	TRBJ1-1	14	TGTGCCAGCAGCTTCGGACAGGTGGCCACTGAAGCTTTCTTT	CASSFGQVATEAFF
TRBV21-1	-	-	TRBJ2-7	9	TGTGCCAGCCTCCACGAGCAGTACTTC	CASLHEQYF
TRBV24-1	-	-	TRBJ2-5	11	TGTGCCACCAGTGTTGGGGAGACCCAGTACTTC	CATSVGETQYF
TRBV28	once	TRBD1	TRBJ1-5	13	TGTGCCCACAGGGGGAATAGCAATCAGCCCCAGCATTTT	CAHRGNSNQPQHF
TRBV15	-	-	TRBJ1-3	15	TGTGCCACCAGCAGAGGGAGGGGGTCCGGAAACACCATATATTTT	CATSRGRGSGNTIYF
TRBV7-2	-	TRBD1	TRBJ1-4	19	TGTGCCAGCAGCTTAGGTTTTAGGGGGACAGGGGCCCAGAATGAAAAACTGTTTTTT	CASSLGFRGTGAQNEKLFF
TRBV28	-	TRBD1	TRBJ1-5	14	TGTGCCAGCAGTTCGGGACAGGGCAATCAGCCCCAGCATTTT	CASSSGQGNQPQHF
TRBV7-9	-	-	TRBJ2-5	17	TGTGCCAGCAGCTTGGCGCCGGGCATCCCCACCCAAGAGACCCAGTACTTC	CASSLAPGIPTQETQYF
TRBV2	-	-	TRBJ2-5	13	TGTGCCAGCAGTGATGTTAGCGGTGAGACCCAGTACTTC	CASSDVSGETQYF